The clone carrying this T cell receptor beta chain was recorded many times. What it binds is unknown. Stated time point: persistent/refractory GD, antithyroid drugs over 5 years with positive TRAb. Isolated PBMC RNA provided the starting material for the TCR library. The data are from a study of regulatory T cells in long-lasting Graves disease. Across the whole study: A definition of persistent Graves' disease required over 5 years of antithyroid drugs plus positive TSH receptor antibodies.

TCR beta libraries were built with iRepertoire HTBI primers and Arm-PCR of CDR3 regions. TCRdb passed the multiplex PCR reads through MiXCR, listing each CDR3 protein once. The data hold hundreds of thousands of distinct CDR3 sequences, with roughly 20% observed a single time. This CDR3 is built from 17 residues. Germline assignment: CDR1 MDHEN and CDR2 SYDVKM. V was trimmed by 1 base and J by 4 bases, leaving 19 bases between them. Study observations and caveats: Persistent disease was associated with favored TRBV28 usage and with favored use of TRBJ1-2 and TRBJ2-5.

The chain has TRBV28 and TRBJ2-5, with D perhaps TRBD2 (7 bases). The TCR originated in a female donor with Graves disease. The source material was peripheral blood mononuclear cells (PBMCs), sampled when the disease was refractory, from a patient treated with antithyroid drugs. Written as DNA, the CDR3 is TGTGCCAGCAGTTTATCGACCCCGATCGGGGGGCGAGAGACCCAGTACTTC. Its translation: CASSLSTPIGGRETQYF.